This T cell receptor beta chain came from a study of T cell clonotyping in hematopoietic cell transplantation (TCRdb year 2021). About the full investigation: Recipient samples taken before transplant were collected after cytoreduction. A total of 110 to 150 blood samples were collected in the study from around 40 consecutive transplant recipients and their related donors. Recruitment of patients ran from late 2015 to January 2017, and follow-up continued until late 2020 or until death. What the research found in general, with its limitations: The sample size was limited, and because cells were not sorted, the contributions of CD4 and CD8 repertoires could not be separated. Donor and pretransplant recipient Inverse Simpson Index values predicted broader posttransplant TCR repertoire diversity. Only a small fraction of recipient repertoires overlapped donor repertoires, with over 95% appearing de novo at the given depth. A decrease in recipient TCR diversity was observed after transplant, and a progressive increase in pathologically expanded clonotypes was seen from day 30 to day 180.

The germline V gene (reference sequence) provides CDR1 LNHDA and CDR2 SQIVND. V is shortened by 6 bases, J by 4 bases, and the region joining them spans 16 bases. The CDR3 runs 15 residues from the cysteine to the phenylalanine. Just the 45-base CDR3 DNA is kept, in frame starting at base 1. Sample time point, as interpreted from the label and publication: recipient sample about 28 days before transplant, after cytoreduction. Recipient blood was collected about 28 days before transplant and at days 30, 100 and 180 after transplant. Using Nuclei Lysis Solution, genomic DNA was extracted from unfractionated peripheral blood mononuclear cells that were either fresh or cryopreserved. TCR beta CDR3 regions were amplified from genomic DNA with the immunoSEQ assay, a bias-controlled multiplex PCR using V- and J-specific primers. In a second PCR step, a proprietary barcode and Illumina adapter sequences were attached to the CDR3 amplicons. CDR3 libraries were sequenced on an Illumina MiSeq instrument. In the original analysis: Export and quality control were done with immunoSEQ Analyzer 3.0, while downstream analyses used R Bioconductor and Immunarch. Only productive rearrangements in the normalized downsampled data set were used to calculate repertoire metrics. In the normalized cohort, clonotypes with more than 5 templates were defined as pathologically expanded. Repertoire diversity was measured with the Inverse Simpson Index. CMV-specificity analyses were carried out on the non-normalized data set to capture all clonotypes. TCRdb obtained this table from immuneACCESS and retained in-frame rearrangements with V and J assigned. These tables miss some clones; where compared with another copy, unresolved V genes account for less than half of the shortfall, and the remainder is unexplained. V and J calls and clone size are those listed in that table; D and trimming were worked out from the DNA. Within this sample are roughly 6,400 clones, with under 98% of them counted one time only. Around 16% of the sample is taken by the ten largest.

Comments on this clone: It has no known antigen specificity. Base qualities are not provided; no much larger clone lies one nucleotide away.

The material was peripheral blood mononuclear cells, obtained before stem cell transplant. This clonotype was obtained from a man aged 65-85 years with acute myeloid leukemia. Some clones in this sample may be carry-over from other donors' samples. The V gene is TRBV19 and the J gene is TRBJ1-5; perhaps TRBD1 is the D gene, with 5 bases matching. CDR3 sequence: CASSRDGGINQPQHF. DNA sequence: TGTGCCAGTAGCCGGGACGGAGGGATTAATCAGCCCCAGCATTTT.